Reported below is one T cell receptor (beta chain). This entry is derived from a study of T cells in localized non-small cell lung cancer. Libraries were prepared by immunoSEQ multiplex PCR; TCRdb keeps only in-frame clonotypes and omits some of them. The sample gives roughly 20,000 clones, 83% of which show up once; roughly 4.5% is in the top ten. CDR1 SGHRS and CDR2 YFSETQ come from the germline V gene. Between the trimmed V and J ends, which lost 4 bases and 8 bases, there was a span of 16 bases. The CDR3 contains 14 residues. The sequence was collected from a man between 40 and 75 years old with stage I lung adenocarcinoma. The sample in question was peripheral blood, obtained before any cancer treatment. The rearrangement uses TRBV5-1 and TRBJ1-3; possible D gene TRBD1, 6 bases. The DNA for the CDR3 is TGCGCCAGCAGCCCGGGACACCCGGAAGACACCATATATTTT. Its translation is CASSPGHPEDTIYF.